This T cell receptor beta chain was recorded in a study of T cell responses to AZD1222 COVID-19 vaccine. Study-wide points: Possibly, clonal diversity was underestimated; donors were largely white British and included more females.

Points on this clone: The target antigen is unknown.

Repertoires were generated with immunoSEQ multiplex PCR, while TCRdb's copy carries only in-frame clones and drops some. The sample records about 140,000 clones, 75% to 90% being singletons. V lost 4 bases to trimming and J lost 8 bases, with 17 bases between them. Germline V gene lookup returns CDR1 MDHEN and CDR2 SYDVKM. The CDR3 sequence is 14 residues long. The gene calls are TRBV28 and TRBJ1-2; a weak D match, TRBD1 (6 bases). This clonotype was obtained from an adult in good health. Sequencing used peripheral blood, obtained on day 0 of AZD1222 vaccination. The CDR3 here is CASSWGGRGEGYTF. The CDR3 bases are TGTGCCAGCAGTTGGGGGGGCAGGGGTGAGGGCTACACCTTC.